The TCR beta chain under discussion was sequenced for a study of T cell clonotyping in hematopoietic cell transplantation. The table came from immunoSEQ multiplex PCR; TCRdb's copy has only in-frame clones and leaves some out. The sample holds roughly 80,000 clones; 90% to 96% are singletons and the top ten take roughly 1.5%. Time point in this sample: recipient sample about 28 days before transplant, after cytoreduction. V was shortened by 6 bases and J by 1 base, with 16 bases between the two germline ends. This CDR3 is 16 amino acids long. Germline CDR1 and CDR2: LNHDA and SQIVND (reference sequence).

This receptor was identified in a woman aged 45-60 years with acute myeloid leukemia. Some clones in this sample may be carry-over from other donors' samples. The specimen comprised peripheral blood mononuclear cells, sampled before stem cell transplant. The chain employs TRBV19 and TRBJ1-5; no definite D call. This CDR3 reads CASSRGGGLSNQPQHF. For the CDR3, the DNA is TGTGCCAGTAGCAGAGGTGGAGGGTTGAGCAATCAGCCCCAGCATTTT.